What follows describes a single T cell receptor beta chain. What it binds is unknown. Each donor was a healthy Caucasian individual from Russia, aged 6 to 90. With a J-beta primer mix and a sample-barcoded 5' primer, a second PCR ran about 6 to 11 cycles. A tag from a template-switch adaptor with 12 random nucleotides marked each cDNA molecule. Via MiXCR, TCRdb re-called the 5' RACE reads, giving one row per CDR3 protein. Altogether fewer than 800,000 distinct CDR3 sequences are present, under 25% being singletons, with the ten largest covering approximately 3.7%. This entry comes from a study of blood T cells in healthy people across ages. Study findings and constraints: Diversity estimates drawn from one million T cells were deemed underestimates. PBMC samples, being unsorted, prevented any conclusive comparison of naive and antigen-experienced cells.

Germline V gene sequence: CDR1 SGHTA, CDR2 FQGNSA. The CDR3 spans 16 residues. This chain joins TRBV7-2 and TRBJ2-5; 11 nucleotides match TRBD2. The J call is in doubt because the DNA end fits TRBJ2-7 better. This clonotype originated in a man between 65 and 79 years old in good health. The sample was blood. The DNA of the CDR3 is TGTGCCAGCAGCTTAATAGCGGGAGGGGACTCCTACGAGCAGTACTTC. It is translated as CASSLIAGGDSYEQYF.